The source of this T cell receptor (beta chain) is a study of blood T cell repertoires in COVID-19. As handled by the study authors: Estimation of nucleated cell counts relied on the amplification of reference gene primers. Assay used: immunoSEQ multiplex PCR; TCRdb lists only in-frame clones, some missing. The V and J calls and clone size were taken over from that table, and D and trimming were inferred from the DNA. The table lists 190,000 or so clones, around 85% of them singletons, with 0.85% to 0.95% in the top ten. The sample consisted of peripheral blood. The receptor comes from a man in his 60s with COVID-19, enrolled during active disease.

The DNA of the CDR3 is TGTGCCAGCAGGTCAAATCAAGGGGGCACTGAAGCTTTCTTT. Encoded protein: CASRSNQGGTEAFF. V is TRBV7-2 and J is TRBJ1-1; D is perhaps TRBD1 (6 bases). V lost 6 bases to trimming and J lost 4 bases, with 15 bases between them. The CDR3 length is 14 residues. Germline lookup yields CDR1 SGHTA and CDR2 FQGNSA.